These 27 T cell receptor beta chains originate from one sample sequenced in a study of T cell responses to AZD1222 COVID-19 vaccine. TCRdb's copy holds only in-frame clones and misses some; the assay was immunoSEQ multiplex PCR. Among 150,000 or so clones, approximately 87% were seen once, and the ten largest hold approximately 5.1%. This material consisted of peripheral blood, taken on day 0 of MenACWY control vaccination. These receptors were collected from an adult in good health.

This chain connects TRBV4-2 to TRBJ1-3; D not resolved. Between the trimmed V and J ends, which lost 0 bases and 3 bases, there was a span of 12 bases. Germline V CDR1 and CDR2: LGHNA, YNFKEQ. CDR3 length: 16 amino acids. The CDR3 coding sequence is TGTGCCAGCAGCCAAGAGGGTCCGGGAAATGGAAACACCATATATTTT. Amino acid sequence: CASSQEGPGNGNTIYF.

The chain is built from TRBV5-4 and TRBJ1-3; 9 bases line up with TRBD1. CDR1 and CDR2 (germline): SGHNT, YYREEE (reference sequence). V gave up 0 bases and J gave up 3 bases; unmatched junction bases: 4. The CDR3 covers 16 residues. CDR3 loop: CASSLGTGGGGNTIYF. CDR3 nucleotides: TGTGCCAGCAGCTTGGGAACAGGGGGCGGTGGAAACACCATATATTTT.

This clone was observed a handful of times. The V call is TRBV6-4, the J call TRBJ1-4, with D unclear. Germline values: CDR1 MRHNA, CDR2 SNTAGT. Trimming stripped 0 bases from V and 13 bases from J, with 12 bases between. The CDR3 has 13 residues. CDR3 region: CASSDSGRGRLFF. The DNA of the CDR3 is TGTGCCAGCAGTGACTCCGGGCGTGGACGACTGTTTTTT.

This chain joins TRBV24-1 and TRBJ1-5; the D is unclear. The CDR3 totals 11 residues. Trimming cost V 0 bases and J 15 bases, with 8 bases left between them. The germline V gene encodes CDR1 KGHDR and CDR2 SFDVKD. CDR3: CATSDLGMWHF. CDR3 nucleotide sequence: TGTGCCACCAGTGATTTGGGGATGTGGCATTTT.

The V and J genes are TRBV27 and TRBJ1-5; 9 nucleotides align to TRBD1. This CDR3 region has 16 residues. V gave up 0 bases and J gave up 4 bases; unmatched junction bases: 4. Per the germline V gene, CDR1 is MNHEY and CDR2 is SMNVEV (reference sequence). The CDR3 DNA reads as TGTGCCAGCAGTTTATCGGGACAGGGCCTAAATCAGCCCCAGCATTTT. This gives the protein CASSLSGQGLNQPQHF.

This CDR3 is CASTPGGSYNEQFF. The DNA of the CDR3 is TGTGCCAGCACCCCCGGCGGATCCTACAATGAGCAGTTCTTC. V gene TRBV25-1 combines with J gene TRBJ2-1, with no clear D. Trimming shortened V by 7 bases and J by 1 base, and 11 bases separated the two germline ends. This CDR3 has 14 amino acids. CDR1 MGHDK and CDR2 SYGVNS come from the germline V gene.

The sample holds one count of this clone. The chain links TRBV6-5 to TRBJ1-1; the D gene is possibly TRBD1 (6 bases). Per the germline V gene, CDR1 is MNHEY and CDR2 is SVGAGI. CDR3 length: 13 amino acids. V lost 2 bases and J lost 5, with 9 bases in between. The CDR3 nucleotides read TGTGCCAGCAGTTACGCTCAGGGGACTGAAGCTTTCTTT. It codes for CASSYAQGTEAFF.

The gene calls are TRBV18 and TRBJ1-5; no definite D call. This CDR3 has 12 amino acids. V was pared by 6 bases and J by 1 base, with 4 bases between. CDR1 and CDR2 (germline): KGHSH, LQKENI. CDR3 amino acids: CASSPSNQPQHF. CDR3 nucleotides: TGTGCCAGCTCTCCAAGCAATCAGCCCCAGCATTTT.

This sequence joins TRBV19 and TRBJ1-3; D is perhaps TRBD1 (5 bases). The CDR3 loop spans 16 amino acids. Germline-derived CDR1 and CDR2 are LNHDA and SQIVND (reference sequence). Trimming pared 2 bases from V and 2 bases from J, leaving 13 bases between. CDR3 coding DNA: TGTGCCAGTAGTATATCGGGGGGAGCGGCTGGAAACACCATATATTTT. The encoded protein is CASSISGGAAGNTIYF.

The chain carries TRBV7-2 and TRBJ2-1; 15 bases are a match to TRBD2. In germline, CDR1 is SGHTA, CDR2 FQGNSA. Germline trimming cut 5 bases from V and 8 bases from J; bases unmatched to any gene: 4. The CDR3 loop spans 15 amino acids. CDR3 in DNA: TGTGCCAGCAGCACCCGGACTAGCGGGAGGGATGAGCAGTTCTTC. Its protein is CASSTRTSGRDEQFF.

This rearrangement joins TRBV28 to TRBJ2-3; weak D call: TRBD1 (5 bases). Trimming removed 9 bases at V and 0 bases at J, with 13 bases between. CDR1 and CDR2 from the germline V gene are MDHEN and SYDVKM. The CDR3 has 14 residues. For the CDR3, the DNA is TGTGCCAGTCTGATGACAGCAAGCACAGATACGCAGTATTTT. Translation: CASLMTASTDTQYF.

Written as DNA, the CDR3 is TGTGCCATCAGTGAGTCCATAGGGGGCTTGTCACCCCTCCACTTT. Its translation: CAISESIGGLSPLHF. The gene calls are TRBV10-3 and TRBJ1-6, with TRBD1 matching 7 bases. The CDR3 spans 15 residues. V lost 0 bases, J lost 10 bases, and 6 bases stayed unmatched. Looked up from germline, CDR1 is ENHRY and CDR2 is SYGVKD.

The gene calls are TRBV6-4 and TRBJ1-6; unclear D gene. Trimming pared 4 bases from V and 7 bases from J, leaving 8 bases between. This CDR3 has 13 amino acids. CDR1 and CDR2 from the germline V gene are MRHNA and SNTAGT. The CDR3 DNA reads as TGTGCCAGCAGTGGGACGGCAAATTCACCCCTCCACTTT. Protein: CASSGTANSPLHF.

The chain combines TRBV7-9 with TRBJ2-2, with TRBD1 identical over 8 bases. Losses at the gene ends were 5 bases for V and 1 base for J; bases not matched to a gene: 3. The germline V gene encodes CDR1 SEHNR and CDR2 FQNEAQ (reference sequence). There are 15 residues in the CDR3. CDR3 region: CASSLDRGNTGELFF. For the CDR3, the DNA is TGTGCCAGCAGCCTAGACAGGGGGAACACCGGGGAGCTGTTTTTT.

V usage is TRBV4-3 and J usage is TRBJ2-3; 9 positions agree with TRBD1. With V trimmed by 2 bases and J by 7 bases, 7 bases remained unmatched. Germline CDR1 and CDR2: LGHNA and YSLEER. The CDR3 runs to 15 residues. The CDR3 nucleotides are TGCGCCAGCAGCCAAACCGGGACAGGGCTCCATACGCAGTATTTT. Its protein product is CASSQTGTGLHTQYF.

The chain employs TRBV11-2 and TRBJ1-6; no firm D call. Germline V CDR1 and CDR2: SGHAT, FQNNGV. This CDR3 contains 13 residues. Between the trimmed V and J ends, which lost 4 bases and 4 bases, there was a span of 5 bases. CDR3 DNA sequence: TGTGCCAGCAGCTCTGCGTATAATTCACCCCTCCACTTT. This encodes CASSSAYNSPLHF.

The V gene is TRBV28, the J gene TRBJ2-1; TRBD2 aligns across 8 bases. Germline loops: CDR1 MDHEN, CDR2 SYDVKM. The CDR3 covers 19 residues. Trimming cost V 1 base and J 8 bases; bases outside gene matches: 19. The CDR3 sequence: CASSLSLDSGANQSDEQFF. The CDR3 nucleotides are TGTGCCAGCAGTTTATCCTTAGATAGCGGGGCTAATCAGTCGGATGAGCAGTTCTTC.

The J gene is TRBJ1-1, the V gene TRBV9; TRBD1 matches 10 bases. The J segment lost 4 bases and the V segment lost 0 bases, leaving 3 bases of the junction unmatched. Germline assignment: CDR1 SGDLS and CDR2 YYNGEE. The CDR3 runs 15 residues. CDR3 nucleotide sequence: TGTGCCAGCAGCGTAGGGACAGGGGGTCCCACTGAAGCTTTCTTT. This gives the protein CASSVGTGGPTEAFF.

This chain connects TRBV7-2 to TRBJ1-3; D gene ambiguous. This CDR3 has 17 amino acids. Germline CDR1 is SGHTA and CDR2 is FQGNSA. V dropped 3 bases and J dropped 2 bases, with 17 bases sitting between them. The CDR3 bases are TGTGCCAGCAGCTTCCTCCGACCGGGAGGAACTGGAAACACCATATATTTT. Translated, it gives CASSFLRPGGTGNTIYF.

The rearrangement links TRBV2 to TRBJ2-2; D might be TRBD2 (6 bases). The CDR3 is 12 amino acids. CDR1 and CDR2 (germline): SNHLY, FYNNEI. Trimming took off 6 bases at V and 10 bases at J, with 12 bases between the two ends. The DNA of the CDR3 is TGTGCCAGCAGGGTGGAGGGCCCGGAGCTGTTTTTT. Its protein product is CASRVEGPELFF.

The rearrangement links TRBV4-2 to TRBJ2-5; 14 bases line up with TRBD2. V was clipped by 2 bases and J by 9 bases; unmatched bases: 8. The CDR3 totals 16 residues. CDR1 is LGHNA, CDR2 YNFKEQ, per germline. The CDR3 reads CASSQSPGTSGGPQYF. CDR3 bases: TGTGCCAGCAGCCAATCGCCCGGGACTAGCGGGGGCCCCCAGTACTTC.

V is TRBV27 and J is TRBJ2-7; the D is unclear. Trimming stripped 2 bases from V and 0 bases from J, with 8 bases between. CDR1 and CDR2 from the germline V gene are MNHEY and SMNVEV (reference sequence). CDR3 length: 14 residues. The CDR3 sequence is CASSLGRLSYEQYF. The CDR3 DNA reads TGTGCCAGCAGTTTAGGGCGCCTCTCCTACGAGCAGTACTTC.

The chain carries TRBV6-4 and TRBJ1-2; weak D call: TRBD1 (6 bases). The CDR3 is made up of 16 amino acids. Germline V lookup: CDR1 MRHNA, CDR2 SNTAGT. V lost 2 bases, J lost 2 bases, and 15 bases lay in between. CDR3: CASSDRVGGFNYGYTF. The CDR3 nucleotides read TGTGCCAGCAGTGACCGTGTGGGGGGCTTCAACTATGGCTACACCTTC.

The J gene is TRBJ2-1, the V gene TRBV18; no firm D call. CDR1 is KGHSH, CDR2 LQKENI, per germline. The V and J ends lost 2 bases and 5 bases respectively, with 7 bases between them. This CDR3 is built from 13 residues. CDR3: CASSPNAHNEQFF. CDR3 nucleotide sequence: TGTGCCAGCTCACCAAACGCCCACAATGAGCAGTTCTTC.

The chain couples TRBV11-2 to TRBJ1-2; maybe TRBD1 (5 bases). Germline CDR1 SGHAT, CDR2 FQNNGV. CDR3 size: 14 residues. With 6 bases removed from V and 8 bases from J, the gap between germline ends came to 19 bases. The CDR3, as DNA: TGTGCCAGCAGGCATAGCCGGGGGGTAAGGGGCTACACCTTC. It codes for CASRHSRGVRGYTF.

J is TRBJ2-1 and V is TRBV15; the match to TRBD2 covers 9 bases. CDR1 and CDR2 from the germline V gene are LNHNV and YYDKDF (reference sequence). The CDR3 is 16 residues long. The junction had 4 bases not matched to a gene; V was cut back by 0 bases and J by 4 bases. Here the CDR3 reads CATSRDGGGAYNEQFF. The CDR3 DNA reads as TGTGCCACCAGCAGAGATGGCGGGGGGGCATACAATGAGCAGTTCTTC. Together with reference TRBV15 and TRBJ2-1, the CDR3 gives the full variable domain: DAMVIQNPRYQVTQFGKPVTLSCSQTLNHNVMYWYQQKSSQAPKLLFHYYDKDFNNEADTPDNFQSRRPNTSFCFLDIRSPGLGDTAMYLCATSRDGGGAYNEQFFGPGTRLTVL.

V is TRBV27 and J is TRBJ1-5, with unresolved D. The CDR3 has 13 residues. With 5 bases removed from V and 5 bases from J, the gap between germline ends came to 10 bases. CDR1 and CDR2 from the germline V gene are MNHEY and SMNVEV (reference sequence). The DNA for the CDR3 is TGTGCCAGCAGTCTCCGGACGGATCAGCCCCAGCATTTT. This gives the protein CASSLRTDQPQHF.